The 6 T cell receptor beta chains below were found in one sample sequenced in a study of T-cell reconstitution after alpha-beta-depleted transplantation in children. Preparation of the TCRbeta library involved a method that used unique molecular identifiers. Via MiXCR, TCRdb re-called the PCR reads, giving one row per CDR3 protein. Among around 190,000 distinct CDR3 sequences listed, approximately 7% were seen once. This specimen was PBMCs, taken before TCRalphabeta/CD19-depleted stem cell transplant. These receptors were taken from a boy aged 2-9 years with acute lymphoblastic leukemia, due to receive a stem cell transplant.

J is TRBJ2-7 and V is TRBV6-5, with D possibly matching TRBD1 (5 bases). Germline CDR1 MNHEY, CDR2 SVGAGI. CDR3 length: 13 amino acids. V was pared by 0 bases and J by 6 bases, with 9 bases between. CDR3 in DNA: TGTGCCAGCAGTTACTCGACGCAGGGCGAGCAGTACGTC. Its translation: CASSYSTQGEQYV.

This chain links TRBV28 with TRBJ1-1; 8 nucleotides agree with TRBD1. J gave up 5 bases and V 8 bases, and 4 bases lay outside the gene matches. Per the germline V gene, CDR1 is MDHEN and CDR2 is SYDVKM. The CDR3 spans 12 residues. CDR3 sequence (DNA): TGTGCCAGCGACAGGGGAAAAACTGAAGCTTTCTTT. This codes for CASDRGKTEAFF.

This chain uses TRBV12-3 or TRBV12-4 with TRBJ1-1, with D possibly matching TRBD1 (6 bases). The CDR3 is 15 amino acids. V dropped 7 bases and J dropped 2 bases, with 17 bases sitting between them. The CDR3 sequence is CASTRNGGANTEAFF. The CDR3 DNA reads as TGTGCCAGCACCCGGAATGGGGGGGCCAACACTGAAGCTTTCTTT.

At least ten counts were recorded for this clonotype. The V call is TRBV20-1, the J call TRBJ2-2, with no clear D. Trimming took off 3 bases at V and 3 bases at J, with 8 bases between the two ends. Germline loops: CDR1 DFQATT, CDR2 SNEGSKA (reference sequence). The CDR3 runs to 13 residues. The CDR3 nucleotides are TGCAGTGCTAGGAGATTTGACACCGGGGAGCTGTTTTTT. Its protein product is CSARRFDTGELFF.

The chain has TRBV19 and TRBJ1-1; D gene ambiguous. The CDR3 is made up of 16 amino acids. CDR1 and CDR2 from the germline V gene are LNHDA and SQIVND (reference sequence). V lost 5 bases to trimming and J lost 6 bases, with 22 bases between them. The CDR3 loop is CASSPTRGDPPSEAFF. The CDR3 DNA follows: TGTGCCAGTAGTCCGACTCGAGGCGACCCTCCATCTGAAGCTTTCTTT.

This clonotype was detected many times. V usage is TRBV28 and J usage is TRBJ1-1, with D maybe TRBD1 (6 bases). CDR1 and CDR2 from the germline V gene are MDHEN and SYDVKM. The CDR3 length is 12 residues. V was shortened by 7 bases and J by 8 bases, with 14 bases between the two germline ends. The CDR3 DNA is TGTGCCAGCATATACCGGAGGGGGGAAGCTTTCTTT. Protein product: CASIYRRGEAFF.